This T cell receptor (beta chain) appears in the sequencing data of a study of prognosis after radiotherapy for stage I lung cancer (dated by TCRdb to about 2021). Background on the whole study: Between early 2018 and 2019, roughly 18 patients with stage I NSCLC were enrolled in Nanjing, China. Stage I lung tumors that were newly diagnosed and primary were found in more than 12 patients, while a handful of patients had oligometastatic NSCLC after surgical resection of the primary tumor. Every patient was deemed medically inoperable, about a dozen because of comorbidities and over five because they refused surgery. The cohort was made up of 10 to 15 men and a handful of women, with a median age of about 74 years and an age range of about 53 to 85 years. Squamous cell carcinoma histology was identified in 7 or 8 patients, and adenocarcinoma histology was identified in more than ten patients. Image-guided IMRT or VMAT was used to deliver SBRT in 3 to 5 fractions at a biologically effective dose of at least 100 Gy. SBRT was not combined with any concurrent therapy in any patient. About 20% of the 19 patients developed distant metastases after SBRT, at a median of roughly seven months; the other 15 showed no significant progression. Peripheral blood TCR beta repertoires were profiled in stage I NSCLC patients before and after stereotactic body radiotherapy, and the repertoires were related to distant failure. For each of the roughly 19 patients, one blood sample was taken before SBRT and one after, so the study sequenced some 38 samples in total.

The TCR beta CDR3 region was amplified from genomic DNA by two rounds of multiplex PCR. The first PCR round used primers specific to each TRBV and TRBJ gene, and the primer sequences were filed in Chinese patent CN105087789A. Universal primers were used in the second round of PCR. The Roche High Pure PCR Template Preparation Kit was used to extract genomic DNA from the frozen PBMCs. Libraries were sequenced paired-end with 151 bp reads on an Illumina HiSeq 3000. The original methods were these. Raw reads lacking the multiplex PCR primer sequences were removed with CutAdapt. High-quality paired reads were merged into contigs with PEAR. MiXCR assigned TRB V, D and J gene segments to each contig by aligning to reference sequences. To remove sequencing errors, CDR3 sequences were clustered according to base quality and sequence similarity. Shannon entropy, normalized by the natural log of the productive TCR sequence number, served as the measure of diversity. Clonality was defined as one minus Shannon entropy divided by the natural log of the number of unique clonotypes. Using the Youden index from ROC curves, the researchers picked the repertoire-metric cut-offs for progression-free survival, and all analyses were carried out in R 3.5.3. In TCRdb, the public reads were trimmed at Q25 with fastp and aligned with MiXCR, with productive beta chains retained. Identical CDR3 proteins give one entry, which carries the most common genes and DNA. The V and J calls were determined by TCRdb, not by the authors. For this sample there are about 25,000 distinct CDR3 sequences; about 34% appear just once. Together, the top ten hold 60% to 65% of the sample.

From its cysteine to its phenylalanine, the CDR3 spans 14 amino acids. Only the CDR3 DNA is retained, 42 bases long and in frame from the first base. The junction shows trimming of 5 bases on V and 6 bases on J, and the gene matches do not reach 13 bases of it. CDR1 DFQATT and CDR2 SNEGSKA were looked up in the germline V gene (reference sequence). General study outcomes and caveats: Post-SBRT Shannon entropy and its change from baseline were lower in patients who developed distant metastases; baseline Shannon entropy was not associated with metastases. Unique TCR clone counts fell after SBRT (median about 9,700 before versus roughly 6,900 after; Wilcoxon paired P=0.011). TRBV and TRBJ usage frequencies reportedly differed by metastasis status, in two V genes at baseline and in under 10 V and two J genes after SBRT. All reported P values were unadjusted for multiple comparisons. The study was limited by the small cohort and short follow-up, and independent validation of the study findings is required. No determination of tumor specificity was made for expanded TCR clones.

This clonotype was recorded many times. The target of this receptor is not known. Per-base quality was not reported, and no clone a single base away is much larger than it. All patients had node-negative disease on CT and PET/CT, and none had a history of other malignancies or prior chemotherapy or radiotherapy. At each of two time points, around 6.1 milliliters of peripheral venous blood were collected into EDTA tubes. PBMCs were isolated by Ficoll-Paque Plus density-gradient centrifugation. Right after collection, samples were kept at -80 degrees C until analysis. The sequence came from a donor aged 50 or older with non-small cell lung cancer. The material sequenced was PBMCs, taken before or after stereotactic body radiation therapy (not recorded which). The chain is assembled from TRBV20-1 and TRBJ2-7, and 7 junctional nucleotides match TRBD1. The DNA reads TGCAGTGCTGCCCCGGACAGGCCCGGAGCCGAGCAGTACTTC. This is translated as CSAAPDRPGAEQYF.